The 10 T cell receptor beta chains reported below all come from one sample, sequenced in a study of cytomegalovirus exposure and HLA in healthy donors. 13 Jbeta primers and 60 Vbeta primers were used for the PCR. Assay used: immunoSEQ multiplex PCR; TCRdb lists only in-frame clones, some missing. The data show nearly 300,000 clones, with 86% seen just once and 4% held by the top ten. Sequenced input: PBMCs. Every receptor here comes from a man between 35 and 55 years old in good health and CMV-seropositive.

The chain recombines TRBV30 with TRBJ1-6; no clear D gene. The V and J ends lost 7 bases and 7 bases respectively, with 14 bases between them. Germline assignment: CDR1 GTSNPN and CDR2 SVGIG (reference sequence). The CDR3 contains 13 residues. As DNA, the CDR3 is TGTGCCTCCACCCCGGGGTTAAATTCACCCCTCCACTTT. Protein: CASTPGLNSPLHF.

The V call is TRBV27, the J call TRBJ1-2, with 8 bases fitting TRBD1. The V segment lost 5 bases and the J segment 8 bases; nucleotides outside the gene matches: 7. The CDR3 covers 13 residues. Germline-derived CDR1 and CDR2 are MNHEY and SMNVEV (reference sequence). This chain's CDR3 is CASSPEDRVGYTF. The DNA of the CDR3 is TGTGCCAGCAGTCCAGAGGACAGGGTAGGCTACACCTTC.

Points on this clone: This sample includes further DNA sequences coding for the same CDR3. The CDR3 nucleotides read TGTGCCAGCAGCCCTGTCGGAGGGTCCGCCGAGCAGTACTTC. This codes for CASSPVGGSAEQYF. This rearrangement joins TRBV5-4 to TRBJ2-7, with D maybe TRBD2 (6 bases). The CDR3 loop spans 14 amino acids. V lost 4 bases and J lost 6, with 17 bases in between. Per germline, CDR1 SGHNT and CDR2 YYREEE (reference sequence).

This chain links TRBV18 with TRBJ2-3; 8 bases map to TRBD2. In germline, CDR1 is KGHSH, CDR2 LQKENI. The J segment lost 3 bases and the V segment lost 1 base, leaving 6 bases of the junction unmatched. CDR3 length: 16 amino acids. This CDR3 reads CASSPLTGGPTDTQYF. For the CDR3, the DNA is TGTGCCAGCTCACCACTGACGGGAGGGCCAACAGATACGCAGTATTTT.

The rearrangement joins TRBV5-1 to TRBJ2-7, with 8 bases identical to TRBD2. The length of the CDR3 is 13 residues. Germline CDR1 is SGHRS and CDR2 is YFSETQ. Germline trimming cut 5 bases from V and 6 bases from J; bases unmatched to any gene: 7. The CDR3 DNA is TGCGCCAGCAGAGAAGCGGGAGAGGTCGAGCAGTACTTC. The encoded protein is CASREAGEVEQYF.

This chain connects TRBV29-1 to TRBJ2-2; 8 bases align to TRBD2. J gave up 4 bases and V 3 bases, and 4 bases lay outside the gene matches. The germline V gene encodes CDR1 SQVTM and CDR2 ANQGSEA. CDR3 length: 14 residues. The CDR3 DNA follows: TGCAGCGTTGACGGGGGGGCCCTCACCGGGGAGCTGTTTTTT. This encodes CSVDGGALTGELFF.

The chain couples TRBV11-2 to TRBJ1-2; D gene unclear. This CDR3 contains 17 residues. With 0 bases removed from V and 3 bases from J, the gap between germline ends came to 17 bases. Germline V gene sequence: CDR1 SGHAT, CDR2 FQNNGV. The CDR3 DNA reads TGTGCCAGCAGCTTAGATACCAGCGGCGGACGATACTATGGCTACACCTTC. It codes for CASSLDTSGGRYYGYTF. The variable domain in full, completed from reference TRBV11-2 and TRBJ1-2, reads EAGVAQSPRYKIIEKRQSVAFWCNPISGHATLYWYQQILGQGPKLLIQFQNNGVVDDSQLPKDRFSAERLKGVDSTLKIQPAKLEDSAVYLCASSLDTSGGRYYGYTFGSGTRLTVV.

V is TRBV5-4 and J is TRBJ2-1, with TRBD1 identical over 10 bases. Germline V gives CDR1 SGHNT, CDR2 YYREEE (reference sequence). The V segment lost 2 bases and the J segment 4 bases; nucleotides outside the gene matches: 3. The CDR3 length is 15 residues. The DNA for the CDR3 is TGTGCCAGCAGCTTCAGGACAGGGGGATACAATGAGCAGTTCTTC. This translates into CASSFRTGGYNEQFF.

V usage is TRBV6-5 and J usage is TRBJ2-5; 7 nucleotides match TRBD1. J gave up 7 bases and V 5 bases, and 7 bases lay outside the gene matches. The CDR3 is 13 residues long. The germline V gene encodes CDR1 MNHEY and CDR2 SVGAGI. Here the CDR3 DNA reads TGTGCCAGCAGTCGACAGGGACAGAGGACCCAGTACTTC. Its translation is CASSRQGQRTQYF.

Written as DNA, the CDR3 is TGTGCCAGCAGTTACTCCCCTAGCGGGAGAAACGGGGAGCTGTTTTTT. This sequence encodes CASSYSPSGRNGELFF. The rearrangement joins TRBV6-6 to TRBJ2-2, with TRBD2 matching over 10 bases. Germline V lookup: CDR1 MNHNY, CDR2 SVGAGI (reference sequence). The CDR3 totals 16 residues. Germline trimming cut 0 bases from V and 7 bases from J; bases unmatched to any gene: 5.